The present T cell receptor beta chain was sequenced within a study of blood T cell repertoires in COVID-19 (dated by TCRdb to between 2020 and 2021). Broadly, across the study: Samples covering the acute and convalescent phases of COVID-19 were provided by collaborators in the United States, Italy and Spain. The material from the prospective study consisted of cDNA or gDNA derived from T cells, B-cell-depleted T cells, or PBMCs. Deeply sampled blood TCRbeta repertoires from subjects exposed to, actively infected with, or recovered from COVID-19 were included in the dataset. A freely available public database, intended as a resource for researchers studying the immune response to SARS-CoV-2, is where the repertoires were released. The samples were drawn from the first 160 participants of the ongoing ImmuneRACE study and from under 1,500 subjects provided by 6 global collaborators. A de-identified subject ID, COVID-19 status, age in years and sex were almost always included in the sample metadata. Where available, HLA class I and class II types were obtained from metadata supplied by the sample provider rather than from assay-based typing.

The immunoSEQ Assay, a bias-controlled multiplex PCR, was used to amplify TCRbeta CDR3 regions from genomic DNA. Processing in the source paper ran as follows. Nucleated cell counts per sample were estimated from amplification of reference gene primers within the assay. To quantify the absolute abundance of each unique TCRbeta CDR3 rearrangement, sequence reads were collapsed and filtered. Productive Simpson clonality was computed per sample as the square root of Simpson's diversity index over productive rearrangements. TCRdb re-hosts the immuneACCESS table, in-frame sequences only. Its copies lack some clones; in the studies checked, an unresolved V gene accounts for under half of them, and the cause for the rest is not known. D and trimming were read from the DNA, whereas the V and J calls and clone size are those reported in that table. The sample table lists about 110,000 clones, approximately 85% of them with a count of one. The ten largest clonotypes hold around 2% of the sample.

A remark on this clone: Its antigen has not been determined. The record has no base qualities; no much larger clone is one base away.

Between the V and J ends, shortened by 4 bases and 0 bases respectively, the junction contains 10 bases. The germline V gene (reference sequence) sets CDR1 to LNHDA and CDR2 to SQIVND. Including the terminal cysteine and phenylalanine, the CDR3 comprises 16 residues. Only the CDR3 region is kept as DNA, spanning 48 bases read in frame from base 1. Each collaborating institution followed its own protocols to collect whole blood in K2EDTA tubes. For TCRbeta analysis, collaborators shipped samples as frozen whole blood, isolated PBMCs, or DNA extracted from either of those sample types. The research as a whole found: How much clinical and demographic metadata was included differed by source and by participant, and the metadata was provided uncurated.

Sequencing was carried out using peripheral blood. This TCR was sampled from a human donor in a cohort sampled during active COVID-19. Rearrangement joined TRBV19 to TRBJ2-6; the D gene is unclear. The nucleotide sequence reads TGTGCCAGTAGTAGGCAGGTGCTCTCTGGGGCCAACGTCCTGACTTTC. This is translated as CASSRQVLSGANVLTF.